This passage covers 19 T cell receptor beta chains from one sample sequenced in a study of T-cell memory formation after mild COVID-19. TCRdb processed the 5' RACE reads anew with MiXCR; each CDR3 protein has one entry. The sample includes around 450,000 distinct CDR3 sequences, about 20% seen only once; the top ten take roughly 8.4%. Sequenced input: PBMCs or a T cell subset sorted from them (not recorded which). All receptors derive from an adult woman who had mild COVID-19 (a few samples of this study predate the infection). Cell type and time point are not known.

The chain couples TRBV5-4 to TRBJ2-5; D unclear. Germline CDR1 and CDR2: SGHNT and YYREEE (reference sequence). Trimming left V 4 bases short and J 2 bases short, with 9 bases between. This CDR3 has 13 residues. The CDR3 coding sequence is TGTGCCAGCAGCCCAAGGATGCAAGAGACCCAGTACTTC. As protein: CASSPRMQETQYF.

The chain has TRBV4-1 and TRBJ1-1, with D unclear. The germline CDR1 and CDR2 sequences are MGHRA and YSYEKL. The CDR3 is made up of 13 amino acids. Trimming left V 1 base short and J 7 bases short, with 10 bases between. As DNA, the CDR3 is TGCGCCAGCAGCCAAGCGGCCGGCTTTGAAGCTTTCTTT. Translating gives CASSQAAGFEAFF.

This clonotype occurred a few times. The chain combines TRBV29-1 with TRBJ2-6; D not resolved. Germline V gives CDR1 SQVTM, CDR2 ANQGSEA. Trimming took off 6 bases at V and 0 bases at J, with 12 bases between the two ends. This CDR3 is 15 amino acids long. CDR3 amino acids: CSVLIGGSGANVLTF. Written as DNA, the CDR3 is TGCAGCGTCCTCATCGGTGGCTCTGGGGCCAACGTCCTGACTTTC.

The V and J genes are TRBV7-9 and TRBJ2-3; the D is unclear. Germline CDR1 SEHNR, CDR2 FQNEAQ (reference sequence). The length of the CDR3 is 14 residues. The V and J ends lost 0 bases and 2 bases respectively, with 6 bases between them. CDR3 amino acids: CASSLASFTDTQYF. Written as DNA, the CDR3 is TGTGCCAGCAGCTTAGCGTCCTTCACAGATACGCAGTATTTT.

There are a few counts of this clonotype. The chain combines TRBV4-1 with TRBJ1-3, with TRBD1 as a possible D gene (5 bases). The germline V and J ends were trimmed by 5 bases and 2 bases, with 13 bases remaining between them. In germline, CDR1 is MGHRA, CDR2 YSYEKL. The CDR3 is made up of 15 amino acids. Here the CDR3 DNA reads TGCGCCAGCAGCTCAGGGTATGGAGCTGGAAACACCATATATTTT. Its protein is CASSSGYGAGNTIYF.

This clonotype has at least ten counts. The chain employs TRBV7-2 and TRBJ2-2, with D possibly being TRBD2 (6 bases). Deletions cut 2 bases from V and 0 bases from J, with 10 bases between. This CDR3 has 16 residues. Germline V gene sequence: CDR1 SGHTA, CDR2 FQGNSA. CDR3 loop: CASSLRRGANTGELFF. For the CDR3, the DNA is TGTGCCAGCAGCTTAAGGCGGGGCGCGAACACCGGGGAGCTGTTTTTT. Together with reference TRBV7-2 and TRBJ2-2, the CDR3 gives the full variable domain: GAGVSQSPSNKVTEKGKDVELRCDPISGHTALYWYRQSLGQGLEFLIYFQGNSAPDKSGLPSDRFSAERTGGSVSTLTIQRTQQEDSAVYLCASSLRRGANTGELFFGEGSRLTVL.

The V call is TRBV10-3, the J call TRBJ2-2, with D uncertain. V lost 3 bases and J 9 bases, leaving 8 bases between the germline ends. CDR1 and CDR2 (germline): ENHRY, SYGVKD. The CDR3 covers 12 residues. In nucleotides, the CDR3 is TGTGCCATCAGTGATCTTGCCCGGGAGCTGTTTTTT. It translates to CAISDLARELFF.

The rearrangement joins TRBV10-3 to TRBJ2-7, with D perhaps TRBD2 (5 bases). The CDR3 runs to 15 residues. Per the germline V gene, CDR1 is ENHRY and CDR2 is SYGVKD. Trimming stripped 6 bases from V and 3 bases from J, with 18 bases between. The CDR3 here is CAISDGAAVLYEQYF. CDR3 DNA sequence: TGTGCCATCAGCGACGGAGCGGCGGTCCTCTACGAGCAGTACTTC.

This clonotype has a count of ten or more. This rearrangement joins TRBV5-1 to TRBJ2-6, with a weak D call TRBD1 (6 bases). The CDR3 spans 16 residues. V lost 4 bases and J 0 bases, leaving 11 bases between the germline ends. CDR1 SGHRS and CDR2 YFSETQ come from the germline V gene. The CDR3, as DNA: TGCGCCAGCAGCAGGGGGACCGCCTCTGGGGCCAACGTCCTGACTTTC. It codes for CASSRGTASGANVLTF.

This clonotype was detected many times. The chain employs TRBV7-2 and TRBJ1-2, with 8 bases matching TRBD1. Per germline, CDR1 SGHTA and CDR2 FQGNSA. The CDR3 is made up of 16 amino acids. With 5 bases clipped from V and 8 bases from J, the junction kept 16 bases outside the gene matches. The DNA of the CDR3 is TGTGCCAGCAGCCCCGGAGGACAGGGTCGGGTTGGAGGCTACACCTTC. Amino acids: CASSPGGQGRVGGYTF.

The J gene is TRBJ1-1, the V gene TRBV4-2; a possible D gene is TRBD1 (5 bases). The V gene lost 0 bases and the J gene lost 2 bases, with 10 bases spanning the gap. Germline V gene lookup returns CDR1 LGHNA and CDR2 YNFKEQ. The CDR3 is 15 residues long. The DNA of the CDR3 is TGTGCCAGCAGCCAAGAATTAGGGGTCAACACTGAAGCTTTCTTT. Translated: CASSQELGVNTEAFF.

The J gene is TRBJ1-5, the V gene TRBV18, with D uncertain. V lost 3 bases, J lost 7 bases, and 13 bases lay in between. This CDR3 has 14 amino acids. Germline V gene sequence: CDR1 KGHSH, CDR2 LQKENI. Written as DNA, the CDR3 is TGTGCCAGCTCACCCTACCCGGACGTCCAGCCCCAGCATTTT. Translating gives CASSPYPDVQPQHF.

The J gene is TRBJ2-7, the V gene TRBV29-1; D remains unclear. V was trimmed by 4 bases and J by 2 bases, leaving 12 bases between them. CDR1 is SQVTM and CDR2 is ANQGSEA in the germline V gene. This CDR3 comprises 13 residues. CDR3 sequence reads: CSVVWAAAYEQYF. In DNA form, the CDR3 reads TGCAGCGTTGTGTGGGCCGCCGCCTACGAGCAGTACTTC.

The chain has TRBV19 and TRBJ1-2; TRBD1 aligns across 8 bases. The CDR3 totals 16 residues. From germline, CDR1 is LNHDA and CDR2 SQIVND (reference sequence). Trimming cost V 6 bases and J 0 bases; bases outside gene matches: 9. CDR3 DNA sequence: TGTGCCAGTAGAACCGGGACAGGTCTCTCTAACTATGGCTACACCTTC. Encoded protein: CASRTGTGLSNYGYTF.

In this sample, this clonotype turned up a few times. The chain employs TRBV7-9 and TRBJ2-5, with D perhaps TRBD2 (5 bases). V gave up 1 base and J gave up 5 bases, with 14 bases separating them. This CDR3 has 15 residues. Looked up from germline, CDR1 is SEHNR and CDR2 is FQNEAQ (reference sequence). The CDR3: CASSLDLDQRETQYF. The CDR3 coding sequence is TGTGCCAGCAGCTTAGACCTCGACCAGCGGGAGACCCAGTACTTC.

This clonotype has only a few counts. J is TRBJ1-6 and V is TRBV6-5, with no clear D. Per germline, CDR1 MNHEY and CDR2 SVGAGI. This CDR3 region has 12 residues. The V gene lost 7 bases and the J gene lost 6 bases, with 7 bases spanning the gap. For the CDR3, the DNA is TGTGCCAGCACCCTGGGTAATTCACCCCTCCACTTT. Amino acids: CASTLGNSPLHF.

V gene TRBV12-3 or TRBV12-4 combines with J gene TRBJ2-2; TRBD2 aligns across 7 bases. V was clipped by 3 bases and J by 6 bases; unmatched bases: 13. This CDR3 region has 17 residues. CDR3 nucleotides: TGTGCCAGCAGTTTGCAGGGAGGACTAGTCACACCCGGGGAGCTGTTTTTT. Its translation is CASSLQGGLVTPGELFF.

This clonotype was seen a handful of times. V usage is TRBV5-1 and J usage is TRBJ1-5; possible D gene TRBD1, 6 bases. The CDR3 loop spans 15 amino acids. The germline V gene has CDR1 SGHRS and CDR2 YFSETQ. With 1 base removed from V and 5 bases from J, the gap between germline ends came to 13 bases. The CDR3 bases are TGCGCCAGCAGCTTGTCGCCCAGGGGTGATCAGCCCCAGCATTTT. This sequence encodes CASSLSPRGDQPQHF.

This clonotype was observed a few times. The rearrangement links TRBV11-2 to TRBJ2-5; 7 bases agree with TRBD2. V lost 3 bases to trimming and J lost 3 bases; unmatched junction nucleotides: 4. This CDR3 is 14 amino acids long. Germline CDR1 and CDR2: SGHAT and FQNNGV. CDR3 residues: CASSFTAGEETQYF. As DNA, the CDR3 is TGTGCCAGCAGCTTCACGGCGGGGGAAGAGACCCAGTACTTC.